Following are 17 T cell receptor beta chains from one sample sequenced in a study of T cells in Graves' hyperthyroidism and ophthalmopathy. TCR beta CDR3 regions were amplified from RNA transcripts. The TCR CDR3 was amplified in a first-round RT-PCR using the HTBI primer set. TCRdb re-called the multiplex PCR reads through MiXCR, storing one row per CDR3 protein. This sample has approximately 330,000 distinct CDR3 sequences, with 12% to 15% found just once. The sequencing sample was made of blood. These receptors came from a middle-aged woman with Graves' ophthalmopathy.

The V gene is TRBV3-1, the J gene TRBJ2-7, with 7 bases identical to TRBD2. The CDR3 has 16 residues. Trimming removed 4 bases from V and 2 bases from J; junction bases left unmatched: 11. Germline CDR1 and CDR2: LGHDT and YNNKEL (reference sequence). CDR3 sequence reads: CASSPWGGADTYEQYF. The CDR3 DNA reads as TGTGCCAGCAGCCCCTGGGGAGGGGCCGACACCTACGAGCAGTACTTC.

The V call is TRBV20-1, the J call TRBJ2-5, with 14 bases lining up with TRBD2. The CDR3 is 18 amino acids. The ends lost 6 bases at V and 5 bases at J; junction bases unmatched: 17. The germline V gene encodes CDR1 DFQATT and CDR2 SNEGSKA (reference sequence). The CDR3 spells CSALLPTSGRAELETQYF. CDR3 DNA sequence: TGCAGTGCCCTCTTGCCGACTAGCGGGAGGGCCGAGTTGGAGACCCAGTACTTC.

This clonotype was found a few times. The chain employs TRBV20-1 and TRBJ1-3, with 7 bases fitting TRBD1. The V gene's germline CDR1 is DFQATT and CDR2 SNEGSKA (reference sequence). V lost 6 bases and J lost 0; bases outside the gene matches: 8. The CDR3 runs 15 residues. The DNA of the CDR3 is TGCAGTGCCCTGGACAGGTCCCGCTCTGGAAACACCATATATTTT. Protein sequence: CSALDRSRSGNTIYF.

This clonotype was detected ten times or more. J is TRBJ2-3 and V is TRBV12-3 or TRBV12-4; the match to TRBD2 covers 8 bases. The CDR3 is 15 residues long. V lost 5 bases to trimming and J lost 3 bases; unmatched junction nucleotides: 7. The DNA of the CDR3 is TGTGCCAGCAGTCCAGCGGGGGCTCTAACAGATACGCAGTATTTT. Its protein product is CASSPAGALTDTQYF.

Of note for this clonotype: Given a much more abundant clone one base away, this may be a read error. The chain recombines TRBV6-1 with TRBJ1-5; D is undetermined. Per germline, CDR1 MNHNS and CDR2 SASEGT. This CDR3 has 13 residues. V was trimmed by 2 bases and J by 7 bases, leaving 9 bases between them. In nucleotides, the CDR3 is TGTGCCAGCAGTGAACAGCGTGGGCAGCCCCAGCATTTT. Encoded protein: CASSEQRGQPQHF.

This clonotype was observed many times. The genes are TRBV19 and TRBJ1-1; D remains ambiguous. The germline CDR1 and CDR2 sequences are LNHDA and SQIVND (reference sequence). V was shortened by 6 bases and J by 1 base, with 9 bases between the two germline ends. The CDR3 totals 13 residues. This CDR3 is CASSSGKNTEAFF. The CDR3 DNA reads TGTGCCAGTAGCTCCGGGAAGAACACTGAAGCTTTCTTT.

Ten or more counts support this clonotype. This sequence joins TRBV29-1 and TRBJ1-5; 10 nucleotides agree with TRBD1. CDR1 SQVTM and CDR2 ANQGSEA come from the germline V gene. Trimming at V came to 4 bases and at J to 6 bases, leaving 3 bases not matched to a gene. The CDR3 covers 13 residues. Written as DNA, the CDR3 is TGCAGCGTTGGACAGGGGGCCGGTCAGCCCCAGCATTTT. Its protein is CSVGQGAGQPQHF.

This clonotype was detected only a few times. V and J are TRBV13 and TRBJ2-3; tentatively, D is TRBD1 (7 bases). Germline V gene lookup returns CDR1 PRHDT and CDR2 FYEKMQ (reference sequence). V was clipped by 3 bases and J by 6 bases, with 16 bases between them. The CDR3 is 15 residues long. The DNA for the CDR3 is TGTGCCAGCAGCTTTAGGAGGGGGCGGTCGGATACGCAGTATTTT. Translation: CASSFRRGRSDTQYF.

This clonotype was seen a handful of times. The chain has TRBV29-1 and TRBJ1-6; 9 nucleotides match TRBD1. Germline trimming cut 7 bases from V and 0 bases from J; bases unmatched to any gene: 10. This CDR3 is built from 17 residues. The germline gives CDR1 SQVTM, CDR2 ANQGSEA. The CDR3 DNA is TGCAGCGCCGTCCCGGGACAGGGATACTCCTATAATTCACCCCTCCACTTT. Encoded protein: CSAVPGQGYSYNSPLHF.

In its sample, this clonotype was seen many times. The rearrangement uses TRBV6-4 and TRBJ1-1; tentatively, D is TRBD1 (5 bases). The CDR3 totals 14 residues. In germline, CDR1 is MRHNA, CDR2 SNTAGT. Trimming stripped 8 bases from V and 1 base from J, with 14 bases between. As DNA, the CDR3 is TGTGCCAGCCGGACAACTTACTCGAACACTGAAGCTTTCTTT. This codes for CASRTTYSNTEAFF.

In its sample, this clonotype was seen many times. Germline is not matched at one junction end, which may reflect a read error. V is TRBV28 and J is TRBJ1-2; D not certain. The germline V gene encodes CDR1 MDHEN and CDR2 SYDVKM. The CDR3 is 15 amino acids. The CDR3 region has the DNA TGTGCCGGCAGAAAGGACCTCAGCTTTTACTATGGCTACACCTTC. As protein: CAGRKDLSFYYGYTF.

This clonotype was detected ten times or more. The V and J genes are TRBV12-3 or TRBV12-4 and TRBJ2-6; possible D gene TRBD2, 6 bases. This CDR3 contains 17 residues. Deletions cut 4 bases from V and 2 bases from J, with 15 bases between. The CDR3 DNA reads as TGTGCCAGCAGTTGGTTGGGTTGGGGGGCTGGGGCCAACGTCCTGACTTTC. Protein sequence: CASSWLGWGAGANVLTF.

This clonotype was counted ten times or more. The chain carries TRBV28 and TRBJ1-2; unclear D gene. CDR3 size: 13 residues. Germline lookup yields CDR1 MDHEN and CDR2 SYDVKM. The ends were cut back, 5 bases at V and 8 bases at J, with 15 bases in the middle. CDR3 bases: TGTGCCAGCAGTCCTCCCCAACTTGAGGGCTACACCTTC. Amino acids: CASSPPQLEGYTF.

This clonotype was found many times. V usage is TRBV2 and J usage is TRBJ2-3, with D maybe TRBD1 (6 bases). The CDR3 is 15 amino acids. V gave up 4 bases and J gave up 2 bases, with 13 bases separating them. The germline V gene encodes CDR1 SNHLY and CDR2 FYNNEI. CDR3 in DNA: TGTGCCAGCAGTGTAAGGGACACACTCACAGATACGCAGTATTTT. It specifies CASSVRDTLTDTQYF.

This chain joins TRBV7-6 and TRBJ1-4; no firm D call. Germline lookup yields CDR1 SGHVS and CDR2 FNYEAQ. Trimming removed 1 base from V and 2 bases from J, with 11 bases in between. The CDR3 consists of 16 residues. CDR3 coding DNA: TGTGCCAGCAGCTTAGTAGGGATGCGCACTAATGAAAAACTGTTTTTT. It specifies CASSLVGMRTNEKLFF.

V gene TRBV27 combines with J gene TRBJ1-1; D is ambiguous. The CDR3 is made up of 12 amino acids. V was cut by 5 bases and J by 4 bases, with 8 bases left in between. Per the germline V gene, CDR1 is MNHEY and CDR2 is SMNVEV (reference sequence). CDR3 sequence reads: CASSEGSTEAFF. For the CDR3, the DNA is TGTGCCAGCAGTGAAGGGAGCACTGAAGCTTTCTTT.

This clonotype was counted at least ten times. The chain carries TRBV20-1 and TRBJ2-4, with 10 nucleotides matching TRBD1. The germline CDR1 and CDR2 sequences are DFQATT and SNEGSKA (reference sequence). The CDR3 consists of 13 residues. The V and J ends lost 7 bases and 9 bases, in that order; junction bases with no gene match: 9. DNA of the CDR3: TGCAGTGGAAGGGACAGGGGAATAGGCATTCAGTACTTC. It specifies CSGRDRGIGIQYF.